The clone carrying this TCR beta chain has only a few counts. These data originate in a study of cytomegalovirus exposure and HLA in healthy donors. PCR used 60 Vbeta primers and 13 Jbeta primers. Repertoires were generated with immunoSEQ multiplex PCR, while TCRdb's copy carries only in-frame clones and drops some. The sample contains around 100,000 clones, 60% to 70% of which appear only once. There are 16 residues in the CDR3. CDR1 and CDR2 from the germline V gene are SGHNT and YYREEE (reference sequence). With V trimmed by 5 bases and J by 7 bases, 10 bases remained unmatched. This sequence joins TRBV5-4 and TRBJ2-3; 13 bases fit TRBD2. This receptor was obtained from a woman aged 50 to 65 in good health and CMV-seronegative. Sequencing was performed on PBMCs. The DNA for the CDR3 is TGTGCCAGCAGTGTGGCCAGGACTAGCGGGAGCTATACGCAGTATTTT. Protein: CASSVARTSGSYTQYF.